These 15 T cell receptor beta chains share one sample of origin, sequenced in a study of Graves' ophthalmopathy and Graves' hyperthyroidism. TCR beta CDR3 regions were amplified from RNA transcripts. Second-round multiplex PCR came after a first-round RT-PCR that employed HTBI primers. TCRdb re-called the multiplex PCR reads with MiXCR, one entry per CDR3 protein. The repertoire has some 240,000 distinct CDR3 sequences, around 45% of them found once; the top ten carry over 40%. Sequencing input: peripheral blood. The receptors were gathered from an adult man with Graves' ophthalmopathy.

The genes are TRBV5-1 and TRBJ2-7; D is perhaps TRBD1 (6 bases). Trimming pared 4 bases from V and 6 bases from J, leaving 17 bases between. The CDR3 totals 14 residues. Germline V CDR1 and CDR2: SGHRS, YFSETQ. DNA for the CDR3: TGCGCCAGCAGCCCTCCCCAAGGGGGTGGCGAGCAGTACTTC. This translates into CASSPPQGGGEQYF.

The gene calls are TRBV7-9 and TRBJ1-2, with TRBD1 matching 9 bases. V shed 1 base, J shed 8 bases, and the junction held 5 bases outside the gene matches. The CDR3 covers 14 residues. Germline CDR1 is SEHNR and CDR2 is FQNEAQ (reference sequence). CDR3 region: CASSLEDRGRGYTF. In DNA, the CDR3 is TGTGCCAGCAGCTTAGAGGACAGGGGACGCGGCTACACCTTC.

This clonotype was seen a few times. The V call is TRBV7-6, the J call TRBJ2-2; D gene unclear. From germline, CDR1 is SGHVS and CDR2 FNYEAQ. Deletions cut 5 bases from V and 3 bases from J, with 10 bases between. The CDR3 loop spans 14 amino acids. CDR3 nucleotide sequence: TGTGCCAGCAGCCACGACCGAGACACCGGGGAGCTGTTTTTT. Its protein is CASSHDRDTGELFF.

The chain is built from TRBV20-1 and TRBJ2-5; TRBD2 matches at 7 bases. V was clipped by 5 bases and J by 2 bases; unmatched bases: 2. The CDR3 consists of 12 residues. The germline gives CDR1 DFQATT, CDR2 SNEGSKA (reference sequence). CDR3 DNA sequence: TGCAGTGCTCGAGCGGGGCAAGAGACCCAGTACTTC. This encodes CSARAGQETQYF.

This clonotype appeared many times. The V and J genes are TRBV25-1 and TRBJ1-4; D call uncertain. V lost 8 bases, J lost 12 bases, and 19 bases lay in between. The CDR3 length is 13 residues. Germline-derived CDR1 and CDR2 are MGHDK and SYGVNS. CDR3 coding DNA: TGTGCCAGCGCCGAGGGAGCCGCTCAGGAACTGTTTTTT. Translating it yields CASAEGAAQELFF.

The chain uses TRBV20-1 and TRBJ2-5; 7 bases agree with TRBD1. The CDR3 is 12 amino acids. The junction had 0 bases not matched to a gene; V was cut back by 4 bases and J by 1 base. CDR1 and CDR2 (germline): DFQATT, SNEGSKA (reference sequence). CDR3 sequence (DNA): TGCAGTGCTAACAGGGGCCAAGAGACCCAGTACTTC. Its translation: CSANRGQETQYF.

The chain recombines TRBV4-1 with TRBJ2-7; 10 nucleotides match TRBD1. The germline V gene has CDR1 MGHRA and CDR2 YSYEKL. This CDR3 comprises 14 residues. The J segment lost 7 bases and the V segment lost 3 bases, leaving 6 bases of the junction unmatched. CDR3 sequence (DNA): TGCGCCAGCAGCCACCGACAGGGGGCTGGGGAGCAGTACTTC. This encodes CASSHRQGAGEQYF.

This clonotype was recorded many times. The chain carries TRBV7-9 and TRBJ1-6; no clear D. V dropped 0 bases and J dropped 13 bases, with 7 bases sitting between them. This CDR3 spans 12 amino acids. The germline gives CDR1 SEHNR, CDR2 FQNEAQ (reference sequence). CDR3 DNA: TGTGCCAGCAGCTTAGCTACGGAGCCCCTCCACTTT. Translating it yields CASSLATEPLHF.

The table lists this clonotype with a few counts. The chain recombines TRBV20-1 with TRBJ2-7, with D possibly being TRBD1 or TRBD2 (5 bases each). The V and J ends lost 0 bases and 3 bases respectively, with 12 bases between them. Germline-derived CDR1 and CDR2 are DFQATT and SNEGSKA (reference sequence). The CDR3 extends over 14 amino acids. The CDR3 coding sequence is TGCAGTGCTAGAGAGGGACGGGGAAGCTACGAGCAGTACTTC. It yields the protein CSAREGRGSYEQYF.

This clonotype was picked up one time. The chain combines TRBV20-1 with TRBJ2-5, with 8 nucleotides matching TRBD2. The CDR3 spans 12 residues. J was trimmed by 4 bases and V by 3 bases; bases with no gene match: 1. The germline V gene encodes CDR1 DFQATT and CDR2 SNEGSKA (reference sequence). In DNA form, the CDR3 reads TGCAGTGCTAGGCTAGCGGGAGAGACCCAGTACTTC. It translates to CSARLAGETQYF.

The V gene is TRBV9, the J gene TRBJ1-6, with D uncertain. V dropped 1 base and J dropped 7 bases, with 12 bases sitting between them. The germline CDR1 and CDR2 sequences are SGDLS and YYNGEE. The CDR3 covers 15 residues. The CDR3 here is CASSVKGNGNSPLHF. CDR3 DNA: TGTGCCAGCAGCGTAAAAGGGAACGGGAATTCACCCCTCCACTTT.

To note about this clonotype: The junction departs from germline at one end; a sequencing error may be responsible. The genes are TRBV7-4 and TRBJ2-7; 9 nucleotides line up with TRBD1. Germline-derived CDR1 and CDR2 are SGHVT and SQSDAQ. CDR3 length equals 17 residues. CDR3 nucleotides: TGTGCCAGCAGCTCCTCCACAGGGGGCCTTGACTCCTACGGGCAGTACTTC. Its translation: CASSSSTGGLDSYGQYF.

This clonotype was observed a handful of times. The rearrangement uses TRBV25-1 and TRBJ2-2; 9 positions match TRBD2. Germline CDR1 MGHDK, CDR2 SYGVNS. The CDR3 loop spans 17 amino acids. The junction had 8 bases not matched to a gene; V was cut back by 0 bases and J by 6 bases. CDR3 DNA: TGTGCCAGCAGTGAATATTACTCGCGGGAGGGCTCCGGGGAGCTGTTTTTT. Translated, it gives CASSEYYSREGSGELFF. The entire variable domain, with the rest obtained from reference TRBV25-1 and TRBJ2-2, is as follows: EADIYQTPRYLVIGTGKKITLECSQTMGHDKMYWYQQDPGMELHLIHYSYGVNSTEKGDLSSESTVSRIRTEHFPLTLESARPSHTSQYLCASSEYYSREGSGELFFGEGSRLTVL.

Many counts were recorded for this clonotype. The chain recombines TRBV29-1 with TRBJ2-7; TRBD2 matches at 8 bases. The ends lost 4 bases at V and 2 bases at J; junction bases unmatched: 16. The CDR3 length is 17 residues. Germline lookup yields CDR1 SQVTM and CDR2 ANQGSEA. CDR3 protein: CSVVGGRAGGVAYEQYF. As DNA, the CDR3 is TGCAGCGTTGTCGGAGGTCGGGCGGGAGGCGTTGCCTACGAGCAGTACTTC.

J is TRBJ2-5 and V is TRBV11-2, with 9 bases identical to TRBD2. With 6 bases clipped from V and 5 bases from J, the junction kept 13 bases outside the gene matches. This CDR3 contains 16 residues. Germline CDR1 reads SGHAT; CDR2 reads FQNNGV. The CDR3 bases are TGTGCCAGCAGTTTACCGCGGGGGGGCCTGGATGAGACCCAGTACTTC. It translates to CASSLPRGGLDETQYF.